This T cell receptor (beta chain) comes out of a study of T cell repertoires in cytomegalovirus infection. The germline gives CDR1 SGDLS, CDR2 YYNGEE. V was clipped by 3 bases and J by 5 bases, with 8 bases between them. This CDR3 has 12 amino acids. Comments on this clonotype: Its antigen is not known.

Each CDR3 protein is one row after TCRdb ran MiXCR on the reads. The sample shows under 350,000 distinct CDR3 sequences, 22% of them seen only once. The chain is built from TRBV9 and TRBJ1-2, with no clear D. The sequences come from cultured PBMCs, collected from culture after CMV antigen stimulation. This clonotype was obtained from a human donor in good health (CMV status not recorded). Some clones in this sample may be carry-over from other donors' samples. In DNA, the CDR3 is TGTGCCAGCAGCGCGACGGGGTATGGCTACACCTTC. Translated, it gives CASSATGYGYTF. The full variable domain, completed using reference TRBV9 and TRBJ1-2, is DSGVTQTPKHLITATGQRVTLRCSPRSGDLSVYWYQQSLDQGLQFLIQYYNGEERAKGNILERFSAQQFPDLHSELNLSSLELGDSALYFCASSATGYGYTFGSGTRLTVV.